This TCR beta chain is drawn from a study of T cells in Graves' hyperthyroidism and ophthalmopathy. The study's findings and limits: Ophthalmopathy and stable hyperthyroidism were separated by a 13 V-J model.

Researchers amplified the TCR beta CDR3 regions from RNA transcripts. The TCR CDR3 was amplified in a first-round RT-PCR using the HTBI primer set. TCRdb recomputed calls from the multiplex PCR reads with MiXCR, one row per CDR3 protein. The data show 550,000 to 850,000 distinct CDR3 sequences, roughly 20% seen once. Newly diagnosed hyperthyroidism patients aged 18 to 65 years had disease lasting under 2 months. Uncontrolled infection, other autoimmune disease, pregnancy and lactation each barred patients from inclusion. Over 8 ml fresh peripheral blood yielded the PBMCs. This clonotype was observed many times. The antigen is unknown. V gave up 2 bases and J gave up 6 bases, with 23 bases separating them. The germline CDR1 and CDR2 sequences are DFQATT and SNEGSKA (reference sequence). The CDR3 has 16 amino acids.

Sequencing was performed on blood. The chain has TRBV20-1 and TRBJ2-7; a possible D gene is TRBD2 (7 bases). The TCR sequence derives from a woman aged 45-60 years with Graves' hyperthyroidism that later progressed to Graves' ophthalmopathy. The CDR3 sequence is CSARRGASIQLCEQYF. The CDR3 DNA reads as TGCAGTGCTAGACGGGGGGCTTCTATCCAGCTGTGCGAGCAGTACTTC.